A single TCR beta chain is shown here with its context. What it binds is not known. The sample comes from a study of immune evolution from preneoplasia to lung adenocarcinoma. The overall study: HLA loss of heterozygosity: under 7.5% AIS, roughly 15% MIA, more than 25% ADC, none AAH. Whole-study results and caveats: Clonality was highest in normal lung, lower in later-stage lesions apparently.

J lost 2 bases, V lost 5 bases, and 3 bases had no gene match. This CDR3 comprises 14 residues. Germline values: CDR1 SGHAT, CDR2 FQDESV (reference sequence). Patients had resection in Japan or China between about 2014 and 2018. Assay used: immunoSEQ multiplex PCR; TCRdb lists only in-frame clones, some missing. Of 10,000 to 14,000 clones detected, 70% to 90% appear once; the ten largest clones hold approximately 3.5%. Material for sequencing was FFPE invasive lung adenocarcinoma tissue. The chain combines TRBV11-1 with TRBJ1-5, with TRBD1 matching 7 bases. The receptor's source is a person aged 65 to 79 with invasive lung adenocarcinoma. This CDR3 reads CASSLGQGNQPQHF. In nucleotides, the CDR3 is TGTGCCAGCAGCCTTGGACAGGGCAATCAGCCCCAGCATTTT.